The 29 T cell receptor beta chains in this list originate from one sample, sequenced in a study of T cells after yellow fever vaccination. TCRdb independently ran MiXCR on the 5' RACE reads; one entry per CDR3 protein. Here the sample spans around 530,000 distinct CDR3 sequences, roughly a sixth being singletons. The sequences come from PBMCs, collected around 5 days after the first yellow fever vaccination. The receptors shown here come from a man aged 18 to 30 who received the YFV17D yellow fever vaccine.

This clonotype was detected a few times. The rearrangement joins TRBV7-2 to TRBJ2-5; 9 bases are shared with TRBD2. The CDR3 consists of 15 residues. Germline trimming cut 4 bases from V and 5 bases from J; bases unmatched to any gene: 8. Germline CDR1 SGHTA, CDR2 FQGNSA. DNA for the CDR3: TGTGCCAGCAGCTACAATGGGCTAGCGGGGGAGACCCAGTACTTC. Amino acid sequence: CASSYNGLAGETQYF.

This clonotype was counted between two and nine times. The rearrangement joins TRBV27 to TRBJ1-5; D is perhaps TRBD1 (5 bases). The CDR3 covers 16 residues. The ends were cut back, 1 base at V and 1 base at J, with 11 bases in the middle. Looked up from germline, CDR1 is MNHEY and CDR2 is SMNVEV (reference sequence). Here the CDR3 reads CASSLYGAQSNQPQHF. The CDR3 bases are TGTGCCAGCAGTTTATACGGGGCCCAGAGCAATCAGCCCCAGCATTTT.

The chain joins TRBV7-9 to TRBJ1-2; 8 bases are a match to TRBD1. CDR3 length equals 17 residues. Germline assignment: CDR1 SEHNR and CDR2 FQNEAQ (reference sequence). V was pared by 5 bases and J by 5 bases, with 16 bases of the junction left unmatched. CDR3 nucleotide sequence: TGTGCCAGCAGCGGCGGTTATGGGGCAGGGGGCGTGTATGGCTACACCTTC. It is translated as CASSGGYGAGGVYGYTF.

There are many counts of this clonotype. The chain links TRBV5-1 to TRBJ2-2, with 9 bases that match TRBD1. The CDR3 is made up of 16 amino acids. In germline, CDR1 is SGHRS, CDR2 YFSETQ. With V trimmed by 6 bases and J by 6 bases, 12 bases remained unmatched. CDR3 in DNA: TGCGCCAGCAAACCCCCCGACAGGGGGATAGCCGGGGAGCTGTTTTTT. As protein: CASKPPDRGIAGELFF.

The chain links TRBV20-1 to TRBJ1-2; 8 bases fit TRBD1. Germline assignment: CDR1 DFQATT and CDR2 SNEGSKA (reference sequence). The CDR3 is 12 amino acids. Trimming removed 2 bases from V and 6 bases from J; junction bases left unmatched: 2. CDR3 DNA: TGCAGTGCTAGATCGACAGGGGATGGCTACACCTTC. This sequence encodes CSARSTGDGYTF.

This clonotype was picked up a small number of times. V gene TRBV7-9 combines with J gene TRBJ1-1; D gene uncertain. Germline V gives CDR1 SEHNR, CDR2 FQNEAQ (reference sequence). This CDR3 has 14 amino acids. V was pared by 3 bases and J by 1 base, with 9 bases between. The CDR3 is CASSFGVTNTEAFF. The DNA of the CDR3 is TGTGCCAGCAGCTTTGGGGTGACGAACACTGAAGCTTTCTTT. Full variable domain (remainder filled in from reference TRBV7-9 and TRBJ1-1): DTGVSQNPRHKITKRGQNVTFRCDPISEHNRLYWYRQTLGQGPEFLTYFQNEAQLEKSRLLSDRFSAERPKGSFSTLEIQRTEQGDSAMYLCASSFGVTNTEAFFGQGTRLTVV.

The rearrangement links TRBV7-9 to TRBJ1-5; 7 bases map to TRBD1. CDR1 and CDR2 from the germline V gene are SEHNR and FQNEAQ (reference sequence). The CDR3 is 16 residues long. Germline trimming cut 4 bases from V and 5 bases from J; bases unmatched to any gene: 11. CDR3 sequence reads: CASSSPAEGAHQPQHF. For the CDR3, the DNA is TGTGCCAGCAGCTCCCCGGCCGAGGGGGCACATCAGCCCCAGCATTTT.

This clonotype was seen only a few times. V usage is TRBV7-8 and J usage is TRBJ2-7, with D possibly TRBD1 on 6 matching bases. The germline V and J ends were trimmed by 4 bases and 3 bases, with 16 bases remaining between them. This CDR3 contains 15 residues. Germline V gene data show CDR1 as SGHVS and CDR2 as FQNEAQ. The CDR3 DNA reads as TGTGCCAGCAGCTCATCCCGGGACACCGTCTACGAGCAGTACTTC. Translated, it gives CASSSSRDTVYEQYF.

This chain joins TRBV6-5 and TRBJ2-3; TRBD2 agrees at 9 bases. There are 18 residues in the CDR3. CDR1 MNHEY and CDR2 SVGAGI come from the germline V gene. V lost 2 bases to trimming and J lost 2 bases; unmatched junction nucleotides: 11. CDR3 coding DNA: TGTGCCAGCAGTTACGGGATTTTTGGCGGGGGGGTCACAGATACGCAGTATTTT. Protein product: CASSYGIFGGGVTDTQYF.

The chain recombines TRBV2 with TRBJ1-1; D might be TRBD1 (6 bases). Germline V gives CDR1 SNHLY, CDR2 FYNNEI. Between the trimmed V and J ends, which lost 8 bases and 5 bases, there was a span of 15 bases. CDR3 length: 13 amino acids. CDR3 protein: CASQRGVRTEAFF. Written as DNA, the CDR3 is TGTGCCAGCCAAAGGGGGGTCAGGACTGAAGCTTTCTTT. The entire variable domain, with the rest obtained from reference TRBV2 and TRBJ1-1, is as follows: EPEVTQTPSHQVTQMGQEVILRCVPISNHLYFYWYRQILGQKVEFLVSFYNNEISEKSEIFDDQFSVERPDGSNFTLKIRSTKLEDSAMYFCASQRGVRTEAFFGQGTRLTVV.

The chain is built from TRBV25-1 and TRBJ2-7, with D possibly being TRBD1 or TRBD2 (6 bases each). The CDR3 contains 11 residues. V lost 10 bases and J lost 6, with 13 bases in between. Looked up from germline, CDR1 is MGHDK and CDR2 is SYGVNS. The CDR3 protein is CATSGGGEQYF. CDR3 DNA: TGTGCCACCTCCGGGGGCGGCGAGCAGTACTTC.

The table lists this clonotype with many counts. V usage is TRBV7-3 and J usage is TRBJ2-1; TRBD2 agrees at 10 bases. After removal of 0 bases from V and 7 bases from J, the junction contained 12 bases not matched to a gene. Germline lookup yields CDR1 SGHTA and CDR2 FQGTGA. CDR3 length equals 18 residues. DNA of the CDR3: TGTGCCAGCAGCTTAACGTCTAGCGGGGGAGCCCGTGGTAATGAGCAGTTCTTC. Translating it yields CASSLTSSGGARGNEQFF.

This clonotype was found a few times. J is TRBJ1-3 and V is TRBV6-1, with D unresolved. V was trimmed by 10 bases and J by 3 bases, leaving 19 bases between them. CDR1 MNHNS and CDR2 SASEGT come from the germline V gene. This CDR3 is 15 amino acids long. In DNA form, the CDR3 reads TGTGCCACCCTAACGGGGTCTTCGGTTGGAAACACCATATATTTT. It codes for CATLTGSSVGNTIYF.

This clonotype turned up a few times. The chain employs TRBV7-9 and TRBJ1-4, with 9 bases lining up with TRBD1. Trimming removed 5 bases from V and 2 bases from J; junction bases left unmatched: 3. Germline assignment: CDR1 SEHNR and CDR2 FQNEAQ (reference sequence). CDR3 length: 15 amino acids. The CDR3 nucleotides read TGTGCCAGCAGCAAACAGGGGGCGACTAATGAAAAACTGTTTTTT. Its translation is CASSKQGATNEKLFF.

This clonotype was detected a few times. Here the CDR3 reads CASSFGQSMNTEAFF. The CDR3 DNA follows: TGCGCCAGCAGCTTCGGACAGTCCATGAACACTGAAGCTTTCTTT. The chain uses TRBV5-1 and TRBJ1-1; D is possibly TRBD1 (6 bases). V gave up 2 bases and J gave up 0 bases, with 11 bases separating them. This CDR3 comprises 15 residues. The germline CDR1 and CDR2 sequences are SGHRS and YFSETQ.

Only a few counts were recorded for this clonotype. This CDR3 reads CASGGTGYTGELFF. CDR3 nucleotide sequence: TGTGCCAGCGGTGGGACAGGGTACACCGGGGAGCTGTTTTTT. V is TRBV12-3 or TRBV12-4 and J is TRBJ2-2; 9 bases align to TRBD1. V lost 8 bases and J lost 3; bases outside the gene matches: 4. This CDR3 comprises 14 residues.

The rearrangement joins TRBV20-1 to TRBJ2-2; the D is unclear. This CDR3 is 14 amino acids long. Looked up from germline, CDR1 is DFQATT and CDR2 is SNEGSKA (reference sequence). Trimming took 3 bases from V and 5 from J, leaving 13 bases between them. The CDR3 DNA sequence: TGCAGTGCTAGTAAGCCTCTGGGAACCGGGGAGCTGTTTTTT. Protein sequence: CSASKPLGTGELFF.

This clonotype was seen a handful of times. Relative to the germline gene, one junction end is altered; a read error may explain this. The CDR3 reads CASSLLRTGIFTF. The DNA of the CDR3 is TGTGCCAGCAGTCTACTTCGGACAGGGATCTTTACCTTC. The gene calls are TRBV12-3 or TRBV12-4 and TRBJ2-7; 8 nucleotides agree with TRBD1. The CDR3 consists of 13 residues.

The chain combines TRBV4-1 with TRBJ2-5; 9 nucleotides match TRBD1. Germline V gene sequence: CDR1 MGHRA, CDR2 YSYEKL. The CDR3 is 14 residues long. Trimming took 5 bases from V and 3 from J; bases not matched to a gene: 4. The CDR3 region has the DNA TGCGCCAGCAGCTTCAGGGACAGGGAAGAGACCCAGTACTTC. Residues: CASSFRDREETQYF.

This clonotype was counted only a few times. This rearrangement joins TRBV25-1 to TRBJ2-3; D not resolved. Per germline, CDR1 MGHDK and CDR2 SYGVNS. The CDR3 consists of 16 residues. The V end was cut by 3 bases, the J end by 5 bases, with 18 bases between. The CDR3 reads CASSDLVDLLGDTQYF. The CDR3 region has the DNA TGTGCCAGCAGTGATCTAGTTGACCTGCTTGGAGATACGCAGTATTTT. Supplemented by reference TRBV25-1 and TRBJ2-3, the full variable domain reads EADIYQTPRYLVIGTGKKITLECSQTMGHDKMYWYQQDPGMELHLIHYSYGVNSTEKGDLSSESTVSRIRTEHFPLTLESARPSHTSQYLCASSDLVDLLGDTQYFGPGTRLTVL.

The genes are TRBV4-3 and TRBJ1-4; D remains ambiguous. CDR3 length equals 14 residues. From germline, CDR1 is LGHNA and CDR2 YSLEER. V was clipped by 5 bases and J by 7 bases, with 14 bases between them. The CDR3 protein is CASSTLLGSEKLFF. The CDR3, as DNA: TGCGCCAGCAGCACACTCCTAGGCAGTGAAAAACTGTTTTTT.

V usage is TRBV29-1 and J usage is TRBJ2-1, with 9 positions matching TRBD2. V shed 0 bases and J 4 bases; nucleotides not matched to a gene: 7. Germline V gene sequence: CDR1 SQVTM, CDR2 ANQGSEA. This CDR3 has 16 residues. CDR3 in amino acids: CSVEDFKSGGYNEQFF. CDR3 in DNA: TGCAGCGTTGAAGATTTTAAGAGCGGGGGGTACAATGAGCAGTTCTTC.

The chain employs TRBV12-3 or TRBV12-4 and TRBJ2-3; perhaps TRBD2 as D (6 bases). This CDR3 is built from 15 residues. The V gene lost 2 bases and the J gene lost 2 bases, with 11 bases spanning the gap. CDR3: CASSLTGGYTDTQYF. DNA of the CDR3: TGTGCCAGCAGTTTAACCGGGGGATACACAGATACGCAGTATTTT.

The chain links TRBV20-1 to TRBJ1-2, with D hard to call. CDR3 length equals 11 residues. Germline values: CDR1 DFQATT, CDR2 SNEGSKA (reference sequence). Trimming took 6 bases from V and 6 from J, leaving 11 bases between them. The CDR3 reads CSATGFDGYTF. The CDR3 DNA reads as TGCAGTGCCACCGGGTTCGATGGCTACACCTTC.

V is TRBV12-3 or TRBV12-4 and J is TRBJ2-2; D perhaps matches TRBD1 (6 bases). The CDR3 loop spans 16 amino acids. The V end lost 7 bases, the J end lost 1 base, and 16 bases lay between the germline ends. The CDR3 is CASNLLQGLNTGELFF. CDR3 coding DNA: TGTGCCAGCAACCTACTTCAGGGGCTGAACACCGGGGAGCTGTTTTTT.

The chain recombines TRBV4-1 with TRBJ1-4; D gene ambiguous. The V gene lost 7 bases and the J gene lost 3 bases, with 21 bases spanning the gap. Per the germline V gene, CDR1 is MGHRA and CDR2 is YSYEKL. The CDR3 totals 17 residues. This chain's CDR3 is CASTGFYGIQSNEKLFF. The CDR3 DNA reads as TGCGCCAGCACTGGTTTTTACGGGATACAGTCTAATGAAAAACTGTTTTTT.

Turning to this clonotype: A single base separates this from a much larger clone, so it may be a read error. This chain links TRBV5-1 with TRBJ2-1; either TRBD1 or TRBD2 may fit D (5 bases each). The CDR3 extends over 14 amino acids. CDR1 and CDR2 from the germline V gene are SGHRS and YFSETQ. V dropped 7 bases and J dropped 8 bases, with 19 bases sitting between them. CDR3 DNA: TGCGCCAGCGGCCCCGGGACCGAGTCTGATGAGCAGTTCTTC. Encoded protein: CASGPGTESDEQFF.

Only a few counts were recorded for this clonotype. The chain has TRBV5-1 and TRBJ1-6, with D possibly matching TRBD1 (5 bases). V was clipped by 1 base and J by 7 bases, with 18 bases between them. Looked up from germline, CDR1 is SGHRS and CDR2 is YFSETQ. The CDR3 has 17 residues. Written as DNA, the CDR3 is TGCGCCAGCAGCTTGATAGGAACACCGGGGACGAATTCACCCCTCCACTTT. It encodes CASSLIGTPGTNSPLHF. The full variable domain, its missing parts supplied by reference TRBV5-1 and TRBJ1-6, is KAGVTQTPRYLIKTRGQQVTLSCSPISGHRSVSWYQQTPGQGLQFLFEYFSETQRNKGNFPGRFSGRQFSNSRSEMNVSTLELGDSALYLCASSLIGTPGTNSPLHFGNGTRLTVT.

This clonotype has a handful of counts. V and J are TRBV9 and TRBJ1-2; 7 bases align to TRBD1. The CDR3 contains 16 residues. Germline V gives CDR1 SGDLS, CDR2 YYNGEE. With 0 bases clipped from V and 1 base from J, the junction kept 6 bases outside the gene matches. The CDR3 reads CASSVDRGGHNYGYTF. The CDR3 nucleotides are TGTGCCAGCAGCGTAGACAGGGGAGGGCATAACTATGGCTACACCTTC.